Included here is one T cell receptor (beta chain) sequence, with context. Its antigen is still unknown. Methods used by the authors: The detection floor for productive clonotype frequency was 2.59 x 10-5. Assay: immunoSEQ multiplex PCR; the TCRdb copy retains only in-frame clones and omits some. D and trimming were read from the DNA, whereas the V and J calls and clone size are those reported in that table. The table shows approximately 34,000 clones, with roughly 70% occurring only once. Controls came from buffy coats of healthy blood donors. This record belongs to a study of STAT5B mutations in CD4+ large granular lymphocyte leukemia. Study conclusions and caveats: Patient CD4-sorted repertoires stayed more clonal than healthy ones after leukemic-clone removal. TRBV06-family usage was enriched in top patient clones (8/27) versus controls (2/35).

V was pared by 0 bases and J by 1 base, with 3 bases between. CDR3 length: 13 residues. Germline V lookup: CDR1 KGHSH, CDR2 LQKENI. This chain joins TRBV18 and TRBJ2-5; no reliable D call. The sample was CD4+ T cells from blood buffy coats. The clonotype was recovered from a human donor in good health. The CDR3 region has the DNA TGTGCCAGCTCACCACCGGGCCAAGAGACCCAGTACTTC. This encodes CASSPPGQETQYF.